This T cell receptor (beta chain) was obtained from a study of shared clonotypes between healthy human individuals. Whole-study results and caveats: Rarefaction analysis demonstrated incomplete sorted-subset sequencing notwithstanding large depth.

How the authors handled the data: Filtering differed because ImmunoSEQ produced junction-only sequences that carried no quality scores. Libraries were prepared by immunoSEQ multiplex PCR; TCRdb keeps only in-frame clonotypes and omits some of them. V and J calls and clone size are copied from that table; D and trimming were computed from the DNA. This sample has about a million clones, with 60% to 85% found just once. Study donors comprised healthy, HIV-negative adults devoid of recent acute infection or vaccination. Notes on this clone: What it recognizes is unknown.

The V and J ends lost 6 bases and 1 base, in that order; junction bases with no gene match: 6. The CDR3 is made up of 14 amino acids. Looked up from germline, CDR1 is MNHNS and CDR2 is SASEGT. The rearrangement joins TRBV6-1 to TRBJ2-7; 7 nucleotides agree with TRBD1. This TCR was sampled from a man between 18 and 35 years old in good health. The source material was memory CD4+ T cells sorted from blood. Regarding subset: CD45RA-negative fraction. The CDR3 nucleotides are TGTGCCAGCAGCCGGCCGGGACAGTCCTACGAGCAGTACTTC. Translated, it gives CASSRPGQSYEQYF.